This entry lists 20 T cell receptor beta chains sequenced from one sample in a study of CD8 T cells in Susac syndrome. With random hexamers, roughly 0.45 to 1 ug RNA was reverse transcribed. TCRdb redid the calling of the immunoSEQ multiplex PCR reads with MiXCR, one entry per CDR3 protein. This sample has fewer than 300,000 distinct CDR3 sequences; 85% occur once, and the top ten carry approximately 0.11%. Sequenced input: CD8+ T cells from PBMCs. These TCRs come from a human donor with multiple sclerosis.

The V gene is TRBV20-1, the J gene TRBJ1-2; TRBD1 might be the D (6 bases). The germline CDR1 and CDR2 sequences are DFQATT and SNEGSKA (reference sequence). The CDR3 extends over 10 amino acids. The germline V and J ends were trimmed by 4 bases and 8 bases, with 8 bases remaining between them. The CDR3 loop reads CSATQGGYTF. The CDR3 DNA is TGCAGTGCTACCCAGGGGGGCTACACCTTC.

J is TRBJ2-7 and V is TRBV29-1; TRBD2 is a possible D gene (5 bases). Between the trimmed V and J ends, which lost 7 bases and 4 bases, there was a span of 14 bases. Germline V gene lookup returns CDR1 SQVTM and CDR2 ANQGSEA. The CDR3 sequence is 12 residues long. Here the CDR3 DNA reads TGCAGCGCCCGACCCGAGGGTTACGAGCAGTACTTC. Translation gives CSARPEGYEQYF.

This clonotype was seen only once. The chain joins TRBV3-1 to TRBJ1-2; a possible D gene is TRBD1 (6 bases). V dropped 0 bases and J dropped 5 bases, with 10 bases sitting between them. Germline assignment: CDR1 LGHDT and CDR2 YNNKEL (reference sequence). The CDR3 is 14 amino acids. The CDR3 loop is CASSQDWGQYGYTF. As DNA, the CDR3 is TGTGCCAGCAGCCAAGATTGGGGGCAGTATGGCTACACCTTC.

The chain is built from TRBV5-1 and TRBJ2-3, with D perhaps assigned TRBD1 or TRBD2 (6 bases each). V was shortened by 0 bases and J by 2 bases, with 13 bases between the two germline ends. The CDR3 runs to 16 residues. CDR1 is SGHRS, CDR2 YFSETQ, per germline. This CDR3 is CASSLAGAVHTDTQYF. The CDR3 bases are TGCGCCAGCAGCTTGGCGGGGGCGGTGCACACAGATACGCAGTATTTT.

The chain is built from TRBV28 and TRBJ1-3; D gene unclear. Trimming left V 2 bases short and J 1 base short, with 9 bases between. The length of the CDR3 is 15 residues. The germline V gene has CDR1 MDHEN and CDR2 SYDVKM. CDR3 DNA sequence: TGTGCCAGCAGTTTAGCGGCAGTTTCTGGAAACACCATATATTTT. Amino acids: CASSLAAVSGNTIYF.

This chain connects TRBV7-2 to TRBJ2-5; D is possibly TRBD1 or TRBD2 (5 bases each). V was cut by 6 bases and J by 2 bases, with 13 bases left in between. This CDR3 comprises 14 residues. Looked up from germline, CDR1 is SGHTA and CDR2 is FQGNSA. The CDR3 region is CASRPPGRQETQYF. The CDR3 region has the DNA TGTGCCAGCAGGCCTCCGGGACGGCAAGAGACCCAGTACTTC.

V is TRBV10-1 and J is TRBJ2-2; no definite D call. From germline, CDR1 is WNHNN and CDR2 SYGVQD (reference sequence). The CDR3 extends over 15 amino acids. Trimming shortened V by 0 bases and J by 4 bases, and 9 bases separated the two germline ends. CDR3 in DNA: TGCGCCAGCAGTGAGTCCCGGGTGTCCACCGGGGAGCTGTTTTTT. Amino acid sequence: CASSESRVSTGELFF.

This chain uses TRBV3-1 with TRBJ1-5, with a tentative D call TRBD1 (5 bases). Deletions cut 1 base from V and 7 bases from J, with 17 bases between. CDR1 is LGHDT, CDR2 YNNKEL, per germline (reference sequence). The CDR3 has 16 amino acids. CDR3 residues: CASSQATAGYGQPQHF. CDR3 bases: TGTGCCAGCAGCCAAGCGACTGCAGGGTATGGGCAGCCCCAGCATTTT.

This chain joins TRBV27 and TRBJ2-1; 12 nucleotides match TRBD2. The length of the CDR3 is 17 residues. The V segment lost 1 base and the J segment 6 bases; nucleotides outside the gene matches: 7. CDR1 is MNHEY and CDR2 is SMNVEV in the germline V gene (reference sequence). The DNA for the CDR3 is TGTGCCAGCAGTTTATTCCCGGGACTAGCGGGCGGCAATGAGCAGTTCTTC. Protein sequence: CASSLFPGLAGGNEQFF.

This chain connects TRBV4-1 to TRBJ2-7; D call uncertain. This CDR3 is 13 amino acids long. Trimming pared 3 bases from V and 6 bases from J, leaving 12 bases between. Germline CDR1 and CDR2: MGHRA and YSYEKL. CDR3 nucleotide sequence: TGCGCCAGCAGCCAGTGGACCGAAGGCGAGCAGTACTTC. It yields the protein CASSQWTEGEQYF.

V is TRBV29-1 and J is TRBJ2-3, with TRBD1 matching over 8 bases. CDR3 length equals 16 residues. V was clipped by 4 bases and J by 0 bases; unmatched bases: 9. Germline CDR1 and CDR2: SQVTM and ANQGSEA. CDR3 nucleotide sequence: TGCAGCGTTGGGTCGCCTCGACAGGGGAGCACAGATACGCAGTATTTT. Translated: CSVGSPRQGSTDTQYF.

The V gene is TRBV7-2, the J gene TRBJ1-5, with 10 nucleotides matching TRBD1. The J segment lost 0 bases and the V segment lost 2 bases, leaving 10 bases of the junction unmatched. The germline CDR1 and CDR2 sequences are SGHTA and FQGNSA. CDR3 length equals 19 residues. DNA for the CDR3: TGTGCCAGCAGCTTAAACGGACAGGGGGTCCTAAATAGCAATCAGCCCCAGCATTTT. The encoded protein is CASSLNGQGVLNSNQPQHF.

J is TRBJ2-1 and V is TRBV10-2; TRBD1 agrees at 9 bases. The CDR3 has 13 residues. From germline, CDR1 is WSHSY and CDR2 SAAADI. The V gene end was trimmed by 7 bases and the J gene end by 8 bases; junction bases not matched to a gene: 6. CDR3 DNA sequence: TGCGCCAGCACCGGGACAGGGCCATATGAGCAGTTCTTC. It codes for CASTGTGPYEQFF.

CDR3 coding DNA: TGTGCCGGGGGCGAAAACAGGGGGCGGAATCAGCCCCAGCATTTT. This encodes CAGGENRGRNQPQHF. The gene calls are TRBV6-6 and TRBJ1-5; 9 nucleotides match TRBD1. Looked up from germline, CDR1 is MNHNY and CDR2 is SVGAGI (reference sequence). The CDR3 has 15 amino acids. With V trimmed by 11 bases and J by 4 bases, 12 bases remained unmatched.

The V and J genes are TRBV7-9 and TRBJ2-2, with 7 bases identical to TRBD1. Germline V gene data show CDR1 as SEHNR and CDR2 as FQNEAQ (reference sequence). This CDR3 comprises 18 residues. Trimming removed 4 bases from V and 2 bases from J; junction bases left unmatched: 13. The CDR3 DNA sequence: TGTGCCAGCAGCTCCCCCCTGTCGGGGACAGTAAACACCGGGGAGCTGTTTTTT. It is translated as CASSSPLSGTVNTGELFF.

The chain employs TRBV12-3 or TRBV12-4 and TRBJ2-1, with 9 nucleotides matching TRBD1. The V gene end was trimmed by 3 bases and the J gene end by 4 bases; junction bases not matched to a gene: 4. The CDR3 sequence is 15 residues long. The DNA for the CDR3 is TGTGCCAGCAGTTTTGGTGGACAGGGGTACAATGAGCAGTTCTTC. This codes for CASSFGGQGYNEQFF.

This chain connects TRBV27 to TRBJ2-1; D is ambiguous. Germline values: CDR1 MNHEY, CDR2 SMNVEV (reference sequence). V was shortened by 3 bases and J by 8 bases, with 11 bases between the two germline ends. The CDR3 consists of 13 residues. CDR3 residues: CASSFTGRDEQFF. The CDR3 nucleotides read TGTGCCAGCAGTTTTACCGGTAGGGATGAGCAGTTCTTC.

The genes are TRBV6-1 and TRBJ2-3; TRBD2 might be the D (5 bases). Germline V gene sequence: CDR1 MNHNS, CDR2 SASEGT. CDR3 length: 19 amino acids. The V gene lost 7 bases and the J gene lost 0 bases, with 26 bases spanning the gap. CDR3 DNA sequence: TGTGCCAGCAAAGGATGGGTAGCGAAAATGTGGGCGAGCACAGATACGCAGTATTTT. It is translated as CASKGWVAKMWASTDTQYF.

The rearrangement joins TRBV5-6 to TRBJ1-5; no clear D gene. V was pared by 1 base and J by 7 bases, with 6 bases between. The CDR3 totals 12 residues. The germline V gene encodes CDR1 SGHDT and CDR2 YYEEEE. CDR3 DNA: TGTGCCAGCAGCTTGCGGCGCCAGCCCCAGCATTTT. Its protein is CASSLRRQPQHF.

This clonotype was seen more than once but under ten times. The chain has TRBV28 and TRBJ2-7; the D is unclear. There are 13 residues in the CDR3. Trimming removed 3 bases at V and 0 bases at J, with 6 bases between. CDR1 MDHEN and CDR2 SYDVKM come from the germline V gene. CDR3 residues: CASSFPDSYEQYF. CDR3 bases: TGTGCCAGCAGTTTTCCAGACTCCTACGAGCAGTACTTC.